The 32 T cell receptor beta chains given below trace back to one sample, sequenced in a study of cytomegalovirus exposure and HLA in healthy donors. The PCR ran on 60 Vbeta and 13 Jbeta primers. Clones were sequenced by immunoSEQ multiplex PCR, and TCRdb holds only the in-frame ones, with some missing. The sample records fewer than 70,000 clones, roughly 65% being singletons. Sequencing was performed on PBMCs. These receptors were collected from a male donor in good health and CMV-seropositive.

The chain employs TRBV4-1 and TRBJ2-5, with TRBD2 matching 9 bases. The CDR3 spans 18 residues. The germline V gene has CDR1 MGHRA and CDR2 YSYEKL. With V trimmed by 0 bases and J by 2 bases, 10 bases remained unmatched. The CDR3 DNA sequence: TGCGCCAGCAGCCAAGAACTTTGGGAGCGGGGGGAACAAGAGACCCAGTACTTC. Its protein product is CASSQELWERGEQETQYF.

V gene TRBV11-3 combines with J gene TRBJ1-1; tentative D call: TRBD1 (5 bases). The V and J ends lost 1 base and 5 bases respectively, with 8 bases between them. This CDR3 is built from 13 residues. Germline CDR1 and CDR2: SGHNT and YENEEA. For the CDR3, the DNA is TGTGCCAGCAGCTTAGGGGGGAGGACTGAAGCTTTCTTT. It yields the protein CASSLGGRTEAFF.

The CDR3 here is CASRPSVRSNQPQHF. The CDR3 bases are TGTGCCAGCAGACCCTCAGTCCGTAGCAATCAGCCCCAGCATTTT. The chain links TRBV6-1 to TRBJ1-5; D gene unclear. The CDR3 runs 15 residues. Germline V gene sequence: CDR1 MNHNS, CDR2 SASEGT. Deletions cut 6 bases from V and 0 bases from J, with 12 bases between.

This clone was recorded only once. The chain employs TRBV5-1 and TRBJ2-2; D gene unclear. V was trimmed by 1 base and J by 7 bases, leaving 5 bases between them. The length of the CDR3 is 12 residues. CDR1 is SGHRS and CDR2 is YFSETQ in the germline V gene. For the CDR3, the DNA is TGCGCCAGCAGCTTGACTCTCGGGGAGCTGTTTTTT. It yields the protein CASSLTLGELFF.

Notes on this clone: As the CDR3 is not closed by the conserved phenylalanine or tryptophan, this likely results from a read error. The rearrangement links TRBV19 to TRBJ2-7; D remains unclear. V was cut by 5 bases and J by 6 bases, with 8 bases left in between. The CDR3 loop spans 11 amino acids. Germline V lookup: CDR1 LNHDA, CDR2 SQIVND (reference sequence). CDR3 sequence reads: CASSPGSEQYL. CDR3 sequence (DNA): TGTGCCAGTAGTCCCGGGTCCGAGCAGTACCTC.

The chain links TRBV5-5 to TRBJ1-1, with D unresolved. V lost 0 bases, J lost 8 bases, and 11 bases lay in between. Germline-derived CDR1 and CDR2 are SGHKS and YYEKEE (reference sequence). The CDR3 totals 13 residues. CDR3 in amino acids: CASSLGLNNEAFF. CDR3 bases: TGTGCCAGCAGCTTGGGGCTTAATAACGAAGCTTTCTTT.

The CDR3 DNA follows: TGCGCCAGCAGCCTAGGGCGGGGCCCAGATACGCAGTATTTT. Translating gives CASSLGRGPDTQYF. V is TRBV5-1 and J is TRBJ2-3; TRBD2 might be the D (6 bases). This CDR3 is built from 14 residues. Germline V gene data show CDR1 as SGHRS and CDR2 as YFSETQ. Trimming removed 4 bases at V and 4 bases at J, with 13 bases between. Looking up the rest from reference TRBV5-1 and TRBJ2-3 gives the full variable domain: KAGVTQTPRYLIKTRGQQVTLSCSPISGHRSVSWYQQTPGQGLQFLFEYFSETQRNKGNFPGRFSGRQFSNSRSEMNVSTLELGDSALYLCASSLGRGPDTQYFGPGTRLTVL.

The chain recombines TRBV7-3 with TRBJ2-2; 12 bases agree with TRBD2. CDR1 and CDR2 (germline): SGHTA, FQGTGA. J gave up 4 bases and V 5 bases, and 5 bases lay outside the gene matches. The CDR3 runs 16 residues. CDR3 protein: CASSASTSGSTGELFF. The CDR3 coding sequence is TGTGCCAGCAGCGCCTCGACTAGCGGGAGCACCGGGGAGCTGTTTTTT.

The chain carries TRBV14 and TRBJ2-5, with TRBD1 identical over 10 bases. V shed 4 bases, J shed 4 bases, and the junction held 9 bases outside the gene matches. Germline V gene lookup returns CDR1 SGHDN and CDR2 FVKESK. The CDR3 contains 16 residues. The CDR3 bases are TGTGCCAGCAGCCCCATAGACAGGGGGCGCGGAGAGACCCAGTACTTC. Residues: CASSPIDRGRGETQYF.

The chain joins TRBV7-3 to TRBJ2-1; D possibly corresponds to TRBD1 (5 bases). Between the trimmed V and J ends, which lost 0 bases and 0 bases, there was a span of 12 bases. CDR1 SGHTA and CDR2 FQGTGA come from the germline V gene. This CDR3 region has 17 residues. The chain's CDR3 is CASSLTGRQSSYNEQFF. In DNA form, the CDR3 reads TGTGCCAGCAGCTTAACGGGGCGCCAGAGCTCCTACAATGAGCAGTTCTTC.

The V call is TRBV27, the J call TRBJ2-7, with D possibly being TRBD1 (6 bases). The germline V gene encodes CDR1 MNHEY and CDR2 SMNVEV (reference sequence). The length of the CDR3 is 15 residues. V dropped 5 bases and J dropped 1 base, with 15 bases sitting between them. CDR3 residues: CASSPYRDKSYEQYF. The CDR3 DNA is TGTGCCAGCAGTCCATACCGGGACAAATCCTACGAGCAGTACTTC.

The chain links TRBV12-5 to TRBJ2-3; 13 positions agree with TRBD2. The V gene's germline CDR1 is LGHNT and CDR2 FRNRAP. With 1 base clipped from V and 3 bases from J, the junction kept 7 bases outside the gene matches. The CDR3 is 18 amino acids. This chain's CDR3 is CASGLGRLAGGSTDTQYF. For the CDR3, the DNA is TGTGCTAGTGGTTTGGGCAGACTAGCGGGGGGATCGACAGATACGCAGTATTTT.

This chain links TRBV6-4 with TRBJ2-1; the match to TRBD1 covers 9 bases. Trimming removed 5 bases from V and 8 bases from J; junction bases left unmatched: 4. CDR3 length: 13 amino acids. Germline CDR1 MRHNA, CDR2 SNTAGT. CDR3 coding DNA: TGTGCCAGCAGTAAAGGGACAGGGCATGAGCAGTTCTTC. Its translation: CASSKGTGHEQFF.

The chain carries TRBV7-2 and TRBJ2-5; D is undetermined. CDR1 and CDR2 (germline): SGHTA, FQGNSA. V was clipped by 2 bases and J by 11 bases, with 18 bases between them. This CDR3 is 14 amino acids long. Written as DNA, the CDR3 is TGTGCCAGCAGCTTATCCACGACTGGAACGCCTCAGTACTTC. Residues: CASSLSTTGTPQYF.

In the case of this clone: The same CDR3 arises from other DNA sequences in this sample as well. The chain recombines TRBV9 with TRBJ2-1, with a possible D match to TRBD2 (5 bases). CDR1 and CDR2 (germline): SGDLS, YYNGEE. This CDR3 is built from 14 residues. The V and J ends lost 8 bases and 6 bases respectively, with 18 bases between them. For the CDR3, the DNA is TGTGCCAGTGGGAGAAATACAGCGGTCAATGAGCAGTTCTTC. The encoded protein is CASGRNTAVNEQFF.

The chain employs TRBV19 and TRBJ1-2, with unresolved D. CDR3 length: 13 amino acids. Germline V gene data show CDR1 as LNHDA and CDR2 as SQIVND (reference sequence). V was cut by 5 bases and J by 5 bases, with 12 bases left in between. The DNA for the CDR3 is TGTGCCAGTAGTTTTAACGAGGGTTATGGCTACACCTTC. Its translation is CASSFNEGYGYTF.

The chain carries TRBV7-3 and TRBJ2-2, with a tentative D call TRBD1 (5 bases). Trimming removed 3 bases at V and 4 bases at J, with 12 bases between. The CDR3 loop spans 15 amino acids. Looked up from germline, CDR1 is SGHTA and CDR2 is FQGTGA. CDR3 nucleotides: TGTGCCAGCAGCTTTTATAGGGGTGGCACCGGGGAGCTGTTTTTT. It encodes CASSFYRGGTGELFF. Combining the CDR3 with reference TRBV7-3 and TRBJ2-2 gives the whole variable domain GAGVSQTPSNKVTEKGKYVELRCDPISGHTALYWYRQSLGQGPEFLIYFQGTGAADDSGLPNDRFFAVRPEGSVSTLKIQRTERGDSAVYLCASSFYRGGTGELFFGEGSRLTVL.

Turning to this clone: Additional DNA sequences in this sample encode the identical CDR3. The J gene is TRBJ2-3, the V gene TRBV19; 8 bases agree with TRBD2. CDR1 is LNHDA and CDR2 is SQIVND in the germline V gene (reference sequence). The CDR3 length is 13 residues. The V and J ends lost 6 bases and 6 bases, in that order; junction bases with no gene match: 5. The CDR3 DNA is TGTGCCAGTAGCGGGACTAGGGGGGATACGCAGTATTTT. This encodes CASSGTRGDTQYF. The whole variable domain, remainder taken from reference TRBV19 and TRBJ2-3, is DGGITQSPKYLFRKEGQNVTLSCEQNLNHDAMYWYRQDPGQGLRLIYYSQIVNDFQKGDIAEGYSVSREKKESFPLTVTSAQKNPTAFYLCASSGTRGDTQYFGPGTRLTVL.

The gene calls are TRBV9 and TRBJ2-7; 9 bases fit TRBD1. Germline loops: CDR1 SGDLS, CDR2 YYNGEE. V was clipped by 0 bases and J by 0 bases; unmatched bases: 1. The CDR3 totals 15 residues. CDR3 nucleotides: TGTGCCAGCAGCGTAGGGACAGGGGCCTCCTACGAGCAGTACTTC. Its translation is CASSVGTGASYEQYF.

This clone was picked up a small number of times. The gene calls are TRBV7-9 and TRBJ1-2; no clear D. The CDR3 loop spans 12 amino acids. V lost 5 bases to trimming and J lost 6 bases, with 10 bases between them. Per the germline V gene, CDR1 is SEHNR and CDR2 is FQNEAQ (reference sequence). The CDR3 nucleotides read TGTGCCAGCAGCCAAGACATAGATGGCTACACCTTC. Protein product: CASSQDIDGYTF.

This sequence joins TRBV18 and TRBJ2-1, with 7 bases that match TRBD1. The junction had 6 bases not matched to a gene; V was cut back by 4 bases and J by 6 bases. CDR3 length: 14 amino acids. From germline, CDR1 is KGHSH and CDR2 LQKENI. The CDR3 nucleotides are TGTGCCAGCTCACGGGACAGCCGCGGCAATGAGCAGTTCTTC. Its protein product is CASSRDSRGNEQFF.

The chain is built from TRBV7-8 and TRBJ1-3; D perhaps matches TRBD1 (6 bases). Trimming cost V 5 bases and J 0 bases, with 17 bases left between them. Per the germline V gene, CDR1 is SGHVS and CDR2 is FQNEAQ. CDR3 length equals 17 residues. CDR3: CASSGGAETLSGNTIYF. CDR3 nucleotides: TGTGCCAGCAGCGGGGGGGCGGAGACCCTCTCTGGAAACACCATATATTTT. Full variable domain (remainder filled in from reference TRBV7-8 and TRBJ1-3): GAGVSQSPRYKVAKRGQDVALRCDPISGHVSLFWYQQALGQGPEFLTYFQNEAQLDKSGLPSDRFFAERPEGSVSTLKIQRTQQEDSAVYLCASSGGAETLSGNTIYFGEGSWLTVV.

This chain connects TRBV7-2 to TRBJ1-2; 9 nucleotides align to TRBD1. The germline V gene encodes CDR1 SGHTA and CDR2 FQGNSA. Germline trimming cut 2 bases from V and 7 bases from J; bases unmatched to any gene: 14. The CDR3 contains 17 residues. This chain's CDR3 is CASSLLKSGQGIAGYTF. The CDR3 DNA reads as TGTGCCAGCAGCTTATTGAAGTCGGGACAGGGAATTGCTGGCTACACCTTC.

This clone is a singleton in its sample. The rearrangement uses TRBV9 and TRBJ1-6, with 8 bases that match TRBD1. CDR3 length: 16 amino acids. The germline V gene has CDR1 SGDLS and CDR2 YYNGEE. With V trimmed by 2 bases and J by 15 bases, 16 bases remained unmatched. CDR3 sequence (DNA): TGTGCCAGCAGCGTCTCGACAGGGGAGGGAGGAGGCGTCCTCCACTTT. Its protein product is CASSVSTGEGGGVLHF.

This chain links TRBV30 with TRBJ2-7; possible D gene TRBD2, 5 bases. Germline loops: CDR1 GTSNPN, CDR2 SVGIG (reference sequence). The V end was cut by 5 bases, the J end by 4 bases, with 12 bases between. The CDR3 is 12 residues long. The CDR3 here is CAWAPRDYEQYF. The CDR3 DNA is TGTGCCTGGGCCCCCCGGGATTACGAGCAGTACTTC.

The J gene is TRBJ2-7, the V gene TRBV11-2; 10 bases agree with TRBD2. CDR3 length: 16 amino acids. V lost 4 bases, J lost 2 bases, and 8 bases stayed unmatched. Germline CDR1 SGHAT, CDR2 FQNNGV. DNA of the CDR3: TGTGCCAGCAGCTCAAGCGGGAGGGCGAAAACCTACGAGCAGTACTTC. Translating it yields CASSSSGRAKTYEQYF.

This clone was detected a few times. The rearrangement links TRBV5-1 to TRBJ1-5, with a possible D match to TRBD1 (5 bases). CDR1 is SGHRS, CDR2 YFSETQ, per germline. The CDR3 covers 15 residues. Trimming pared 2 bases from V and 5 bases from J, leaving 14 bases between. CDR3: CASSLIGGSDQPQHF. CDR3 DNA: TGCGCCAGCAGCTTAATTGGGGGGTCCGATCAGCCCCAGCATTTT.

The CDR3 loop is CASSLSQGNTEAFF. CDR3 nucleotides: TGTGCCAGCAGCTTGTCACAGGGTAACACTGAAGCTTTCTTT. V is TRBV7-9 and J is TRBJ1-1; weak D call: TRBD1 (6 bases). Per germline, CDR1 SEHNR and CDR2 FQNEAQ (reference sequence). This CDR3 is built from 14 residues. V lost 3 bases to trimming and J lost 2 bases, with 10 bases between them.

CDR3 loop: CASSQGLAARSSYNEQFF. CDR3 DNA: TGCGCCAGCAGCCAAGGGCTAGCGGCAAGGAGCTCCTACAATGAGCAGTTCTTC. V usage is TRBV4-1 and J usage is TRBJ2-1, with 7 bases matching TRBD2. There are 18 residues in the CDR3. In germline, CDR1 is MGHRA, CDR2 YSYEKL. V shed 1 base, J shed 0 bases, and the junction held 9 bases outside the gene matches.

The J gene is TRBJ1-5, the V gene TRBV6-1, with D unresolved. The CDR3 consists of 13 residues. Trimming took off 2 bases at V and 7 bases at J, with 9 bases between the two ends. The germline V gene encodes CDR1 MNHNS and CDR2 SASEGT. The CDR3 protein is CASSENLRQPQHF. CDR3 sequence (DNA): TGTGCCAGCAGTGAAAATCTGAGACAGCCCCAGCATTTT.

The chain joins TRBV7-2 to TRBJ2-5; TRBD2 might be the D (5 bases). The CDR3 length is 14 residues. V was shortened by 3 bases and J by 5 bases, with 13 bases between the two germline ends. The germline V gene encodes CDR1 SGHTA and CDR2 FQGNSA. Here the CDR3 reads CASSFQTGSETQYF. CDR3 nucleotide sequence: TGTGCCAGCAGCTTTCAAACGGGAAGTGAGACCCAGTACTTC.

This chain links TRBV29-1 with TRBJ2-5; the D gene is possibly TRBD1 (5 bases). Germline assignment: CDR1 SQVTM and CDR2 ANQGSEA. V shed 7 bases and J shed 3 bases, with 15 bases lying between them. The CDR3 length is 13 residues. The DNA of the CDR3 is TGCAGCGGGGTTAGGGGTGGGGAAGAGACCCAGTACTTC. Residues: CSGVRGGEETQYF.